The clone carrying this T cell receptor (beta chain) was seen more than once but under ten times. Germline V gives CDR1 SQVTM, CDR2 ANQGSEA. After removal of 7 bases from V and 5 bases from J, the junction contained 10 bases not matched to a gene. This CDR3 is built from 13 residues. These data come from a study of blood T cells in healthy people across ages. It was with a sample-barcoded 5' primer and a J-beta primer mix that a second PCR of about 6 to 12 cycles was run. TCRdb reprocessed the 5' RACE reads with MiXCR, giving one entry per CDR3 protein. The data hold around 800,000 distinct CDR3 sequences, with about 42% observed a single time.

The sequenced sample was blood. The receptor was derived from a man in his 60s in good health. This chain links TRBV29-1 with TRBJ1-1; 7 positions match TRBD1. The CDR3 DNA is TGCAGCGCGGGGACAGAAGAAGGTACTGAAGCTTTCTTT. Translating it yields CSAGTEEGTEAFF.